The 5 T cell receptor beta chains listed next were all sequenced from one sample in a study of spatial heterogeneity in lung cancer. TCRdb fed the 5' RACE reads into MiXCR, producing one record per CDR3 protein. This repertoire shows about 9,200 distinct CDR3 sequences, about 2.7% found once; its top ten account for 12% to 15%. Overall study findings and caveats: Counts of expanded intratumoral alpha and beta TCRs tracked tumor mutation counts.

Antigens for these TCRs are unknown. Described time point: sample taken at primary tumor resection. The sequencing here drew on lung tumor tissue, taken at surgery. The receptors were sampled from a male donor with early-stage non-small cell lung cancer.

This clonotype was detected many times. V is TRBV29-1 and J is TRBJ1-2; D is uncertain. Germline loops: CDR1 SQVTM, CDR2 ANQGSEA. Trimming cost V 0 bases and J 8 bases, with 10 bases left between them. There are 12 residues in the CDR3. The CDR3 DNA reads TGCAGCGTTGAAGATCCTGGAGAAGGCTACACCTTC. Amino acids: CSVEDPGEGYTF.

Many counts were recorded for this clonotype. The chain links TRBV7-9 to TRBJ2-3; D is unresolved. This CDR3 spans 13 amino acids. V lost 2 bases and J 1 base, leaving 4 bases between the germline ends. Germline CDR1 and CDR2: SEHNR and FQNEAQ (reference sequence). The CDR3 region is CASSLTGTDTQYF. CDR3 DNA sequence: TGTGCCAGCAGCTTAACCGGCACAGATACGCAGTATTTT.

This clonotype was seen ten or more times. V and J are TRBV11-2 and TRBJ2-7; D gene ambiguous. The V and J ends lost 5 bases and 4 bases respectively, with 15 bases between them. CDR1 and CDR2 (germline): SGHAT, FQNNGV. The CDR3 contains 14 residues. CDR3 region: CASSPQIWNYEQYF. In DNA form, the CDR3 reads TGTGCCAGCAGCCCTCAGATTTGGAATTACGAGCAGTACTTC.

This clonotype is categorized as medium-sized. V usage is TRBV10-3 and J usage is TRBJ2-5; TRBD1 agrees at 7 bases. This CDR3 is built from 13 residues. With 6 bases clipped from V and 9 bases from J, the junction kept 10 bases outside the gene matches. CDR1 is ENHRY, CDR2 SYGVKD, per germline. The CDR3 DNA sequence: TGTGCCATCAGGGCAGGACAGGCCGGTGCCCAGTACTTC. This encodes CAIRAGQAGAQYF.

By share of the sample, this clonotype is medium-sized. The chain links TRBV29-1 to TRBJ2-3; D is possibly TRBD1 (5 bases). In germline, CDR1 is SQVTM, CDR2 ANQGSEA. This CDR3 spans 12 amino acids. Trimming took 4 bases from V and 3 from J, leaving 8 bases between them. The CDR3: CSVVAGTDTQYF. The CDR3 region has the DNA TGCAGCGTTGTGGCAGGGACAGATACGCAGTATTTT.